This record looks at one T cell receptor beta chain sequence and its context. Its antigen target is currently unknown. The input lacks base qualities; no much larger clone sits a single base away. This sample is part of a study of cytomegalovirus exposure and HLA in healthy donors listed by TCRdb under 2017. Context from the whole study: An earlier analysis of roughly 570 of the donors reported about 300 Gb of sequence data and 100 million to 120 million unique TCR beta sequences obtained from around 170 million T cells. An early release that covered some 640 HLA-typed donors contained around 330 gigabases of sequencing data and about 84 million unique TCR sequences. In a later analysis, previously published TCR beta repertoires from 666 donors were re-analyzed and high-resolution HLA genotyping was added so that TCR occurrence patterns could be studied. Donor age, sex, ethnicity and CMV serostatus were compiled together with the repertoire data. A separate validation cohort of roughly 130 different subjects was used in addition to the roughly 700-subject first cohort. All discovery cohort repertoires had been generated using a single sequencing platform. An earlier analysis of some 500 of the donors used high-throughput TCR beta sequencing to judge whether each TCR beta V gene segment behaved as functional or pseudogenic. The later analysis used no new phenotypic data to find candidate immune exposures, relying instead on TCR beta sequences and their occurrence across donors. Roughly 5 DR-DQ haplotypes were treated as single units for association and clustering because of strong linkage in the cohort. The number of typed donors differed by locus: about 629-640 for A, B, C, DRB1 and DQB1; 522 for DQA1; around 610 for DPA1; and 400 to 480 for DPB1. A later genetic analysis used genome-wide SNP genotypes for about 65% of the roughly 670 donors, treating that subset as a discovery cohort. The genetic ancestry cluster associated with self-reported Caucasian donors included approximately 85% of the roughly 400 genotyped donors. The study profiled the T cell repertoires of hundreds of subjects by immunosequencing and related them to cytomegalovirus serostatus. High-throughput TCR immunosequencing, statistical association of individual TCRs with disease status, and machine learning were combined to predict cytomegalovirus infection status. Among 350 to 400 genotyped donors of the cohort, an average of 235,054 unique TCR beta nucleotide sequences were sequenced per donor, roughly a sixth of them non-productive. HLA typing included class I and class II loci at four-digit resolution. The study was designed to test whether signatures of past pathogen exposure could be identified by cataloging public T cell receptors.

Spanning cysteine to phenylalanine, the CDR3 consists of 15 amino acids. The only DNA kept is the CDR3, 45 bases in frame from the first base. From V the trimming removes 5 bases and from J it removes 0 bases, while the gene matches leave 4 bases of the junction unaccounted for. CDR1 SEHNR and CDR2 FQNEAQ are derived from the germline V gene (reference sequence). The cohort was made up of 500 to 850 healthy bone marrow donors. At the time of sampling, all cohort members were nominally healthy, though unrecorded immune exposures were likely present. The donor tested CMV seronegative and was one of the 352 seronegative cohort members. A peripheral blood sample was provided by each donor, and peripheral blood mononuclear cells were used for TCR beta sequencing. The Qiagen DNeasy Blood Extraction Kit was used to extract genomic DNA from the blood cell samples. What the work shows at the level of the full study, not this receptor alone: A few of the identified cytomegalovirus-associated TCR beta chains were confirmed in vitro to be specific for cytomegalovirus antigens. A later analysis found that HLA-associated TCR beta chains were more clonally expanded and had lower generation probabilities than equally common non-associated chains. Assigning TCR associations to individual alleles was difficult when HLA alleles, especially DR and DQ, strongly co-occurred. Because the 87-base-pair reads could not distinguish some IMGT-functional V segments, including TRBV6-2 and TRBV6-3, those segments were excluded. The study gave a list of about 170 TCR beta chains associated with cytomegalovirus. Because HLA typing was missing for some donors at each locus, association tests included only the typed subset. A further reported finding was that TCR beta sequences accurately predicted the HLA-A and HLA-B alleles for most subjects in the first cohort. In a later genetic analysis, a missense DCLRE1C variant was associated with V-gene and J-gene trimming of TCR beta chains, and the association was replicated in an independent cohort. At a false discovery rate of 0.05, a later analysis linked 15,000 to 20,000 TCR beta sequences to specific HLA alleles. The classifier was reported to diagnose cytomegalovirus status with high specificity and sensitivity in both the original and validation cohorts. It was suggested by the authors that the approach could potentially be generalized to other disease states and immunological phenotypes. An earlier analysis of approximately 600 of the donors showed that most TCR beta V segments appeared in productive rearrangements either about 87% or about 30% of the time, which broadly matched IMGT annotations. In a later genetic analysis, fewer N-insertions in productive TCRs were reported among donors in an Asian-associated ancestry cluster than the roughly 670-donor mean. A later analysis found that most CMV-associated TCR beta chains appeared HLA-restricted, with HLA associations seemingly driven largely by CMV exposure. In a later analysis, several top co-occurrence clusters were reported to appear linked to parvovirus B19, influenza, CMV and Epstein-Barr virus. According to a later analysis, TCR association rates differed among HLA loci, with DRB1 alleles showing the most associated TCRs and HLA-C alleles showing the fewest. Because counts were too low, more than 15 rarely observed V segments, including chromosome 9 orphons, were excluded from the earlier analysis of 587 of the donors. The cohort was sequenced for TCR beta chains only, and without alpha or paired-chain data the features that could be detected were limited. The sequencing pipeline was judged likely to have produced a cluster of highly shared sequence variants as a technical artifact. The only immune exposure information available for the cohort was CMV serostatus. Correlated functional status among segregating V segments might reflect linkage disequilibrium, but an unknown experimental factor could not be ruled out. Roughly uniform sequencing depth across donors was assumed in presence/absence analyses, although this assumption may not hold. Most TCR sequences were seen in very few donors, while some public TCRs were found in many individuals.

The library was obtained by the immunoSEQ multiplex PCR assay. For the multiplex PCR, a mixture combining 60 forward primers for TCR Vbeta segments and 13 reverse primers for TCR Jbeta segments was used. A multiplex PCR assay on genomic DNA amplified the CDR3 region of rearranged TCR beta genes. The amplified TCR beta libraries were sequenced on the Illumina HiSeq System as 87-base-pair reads. The study's processing was this. Across the roughly 640 repertoires, a later analysis counted 80 million or so unique TCR beta chains, 9.5 million to 12 million of which were shared by at least two donors. To remove PCR and sequencing errors, raw reads were error-corrected and collapsed into unique sequences using a nearest-neighbor algorithm that merged closely related sequences. To assign V, D and J gene segments, CDR3 sequences were aligned to IMGT reference sequences. For a sequence to be retained, a match of at least six nucleotides to both a V gene segment and a J gene segment was required. Rearrangements were called productive when the CDR3 lacked stop codons and stayed in frame with V and J; all others were non-productive. CDR3 was defined by IMGT convention, running from the second conserved V-encoded cysteine to the conserved J-encoded phenylalanine. The earlier analysis of 550 to 650 of the donors excluded any sequence lacking an unambiguous match to a single V gene segment. In an earlier analysis of 587 of the donors, a V segment was called functional when productive rearrangements were above 56.7%, and segregating when the standard deviation between donors exceeded 5%. To diagnose cytomegalovirus status from the catalog of TCR beta chain sequences, a statistical classification framework was built. V and J gene assignment, in a later analysis, came from comparing TCR nucleotide sequences with IMGT/GENE-DB human TR gene sequences. In a later analysis, CDR3 sequences and most-parsimonious VDJ recombination scenarios were assigned using the TCRdist pipeline. A later analysis defined each TCR beta chain by its CDR3 amino acid sequence plus V-gene family, and excluded reads lacking a unique V-gene family. To address suspected cross-contamination and a sequencing artifact, a later analysis removed roughly 640 highly shared, low-generation-probability nucleotide sequences. In a later analysis, a clonal expansion index for each public chain was calculated from normalized within-repertoire ranks of inferred template counts. A later analysis computed generation probabilities with a VDJ recombination model fitted to out-of-frame rearrangements, and checked the results against IGoR. A later analysis scored TCR-TCR, TCR-HLA and TCR-CMV co-occurrence with hypergeometric tests, applying a repertoire-size bias correction to TCR pairs. A later analysis estimated false discovery rates by permuting HLA or CMV assignments 20 times. In a later analysis, co-occurring TCRs were grouped using DBSCAN, with TCRdist sequence similarity added in when clustering inside HLA-allele-positive subsets. Repertoires with fewer than 30,000 or more than 120,000 public chains, plus five repertoires with anomalous nucleotide sharing, were excluded from co-occurrence clustering. TCRdb holds this immuneACCESS table with in-frame rearrangements only. Some clones are missing; in checked studies, unresolved V genes explain under half, and the rest has no known cause. V and J calls and clone size come straight from that table; D and trimming were deduced from the DNA. The sample includes about 94,000 clones, with over 60% observed a single time. Of the sample, about 3.8% falls within the top ten clones.

Recombination linked TRBV7-9 to TRBJ2-1; TRBD2 lines up with 7 middle nucleotides. The receptor comes from a young man in good health and CMV-seronegative. The sample taken for sequencing was PBMCs. For the CDR3, the sequence is CASSPGGSSYNEQFF. The nucleotide sequence is TGTGCCAGCAGCCCGGGCGGGAGCTCCTACAATGAGCAGTTCTTC.